This TCR beta chain originates from a study of blood T cell repertoires in COVID-19. For the study at large: The analysed material was cDNA or gDNA that came from T cells, B-cell-depleted T cells, or PBMCs.

The ends lost 4 bases at V and 8 bases at J; junction bases unmatched: 11. Germline V gene lookup returns CDR1 LGHDT and CDR2 YNNKEL (reference sequence). The CDR3 is made up of 16 amino acids. Either two negative PCRs, clearance, or symptom resolution qualified Cohort 3 donors as recovered. TCRdb's copy holds only in-frame clones and misses some; the assay was immunoSEQ multiplex PCR. The table has 200,000 or so clones, around 80% seen once. The source of this sequence is a man between 60 and 70 years old who had recovered from COVID-19. J is TRBJ2-3 and V is TRBV3-1 (or the pseudogene TRBV3-2); 11 bases are shared with TRBD2. The sample was PBMCs or T cells enriched from blood (not recorded which). The CDR3 nucleotides read TGTGCCAGCAGCCCGACTAGCGGGGCTCTTAGCGGTACGCAGTATTTT. The encoded protein is CASSPTSGALSGTQYF.